A single sample gave rise to the 19 T cell receptor beta chains below, sequenced in a study of early T cells in non-severe SARS-CoV-2 infection. TCRdb reanalysed the 5' RACE reads using MiXCR and keeps one entry per CDR3 protein. This table holds roughly 76,000 distinct CDR3 sequences, 10% to 15% found once. Sequenced material: whole blood. The origin of the receptors is an adult who was a healthcare worker with PCR-confirmed SARS-CoV-2 infection or an uninfected control (not recorded which).

The CDR3 region has the DNA TGTGCCAGCAGCTCAGGGGGCACGACGGAGACCCAGTACTTC. Its translation is CASSSGGTTETQYF. V gene TRBV7-9 combines with J gene TRBJ2-5; 8 bases match TRBD1. The germline V gene has CDR1 SEHNR and CDR2 FQNEAQ (reference sequence). The V segment lost 4 bases and the J segment 5 bases; nucleotides outside the gene matches: 6. The CDR3 totals 14 residues.

This clonotype was seen at least ten times. V usage is TRBV27 and J usage is TRBJ1-5; D unresolved. CDR1 is MNHEY, CDR2 SMNVEV, per germline (reference sequence). V lost 8 bases, J lost 0 bases, and 5 bases lay in between. The CDR3 covers 12 residues. The CDR3 protein is CASWDSNQPQHF. CDR3 nucleotides: TGTGCCAGCTGGGATAGCAATCAGCCCCAGCATTTT.

Here the CDR3 reads CASSSDRGIRGYTF. CDR3 nucleotide sequence: TGTGCCAGCAGCTCAGACAGGGGAATCAGAGGCTACACCTTC. This chain links TRBV7-9 with TRBJ1-2; 8 bases line up with TRBD1. V lost 4 bases and J lost 8; bases outside the gene matches: 9. The germline V gene encodes CDR1 SEHNR and CDR2 FQNEAQ (reference sequence). The CDR3 sequence is 14 residues long.

Only a few counts were recorded for this clonotype. The V gene is TRBV15, the J gene TRBJ2-3; 8 positions agree with TRBD2. The J segment lost 3 bases and the V segment lost 6 bases, leaving 5 bases of the junction unmatched. The CDR3 consists of 14 residues. Germline CDR1 LNHNV, CDR2 YYDKDF (reference sequence). The CDR3: CATRAGRVTDTQYF. The CDR3 DNA reads as TGTGCCACCAGGGCCGGGAGGGTTACAGATACGCAGTATTTT.

This clonotype was found a few times. The chain uses TRBV9 and TRBJ2-7, with TRBD2 matching 10 bases. V lost 0 bases to trimming and J lost 4 bases; unmatched junction nucleotides: 1. Germline V lookup: CDR1 SGDLS, CDR2 YYNGEE. There are 14 residues in the CDR3. The chain's CDR3 is CASSVGTSGYEQYF. The DNA for the CDR3 is TGTGCCAGCAGCGTAGGGACTAGCGGTTACGAGCAGTACTTC.

This clonotype was seen a handful of times. V gene TRBV6-5 combines with J gene TRBJ2-1, with 11 bases aligning to TRBD2. The CDR3 loop spans 15 amino acids. Germline CDR1 and CDR2: MNHEY and SVGAGI. V lost 2 bases to trimming and J lost 5 bases; unmatched junction nucleotides: 2. The CDR3 is CASSYGLAGNNEQFF. The CDR3 DNA is TGTGCCAGCAGTTACGGACTAGCGGGCAACAATGAGCAGTTCTTC.

This clonotype has a handful of counts. The chain has TRBV28 and TRBJ2-7; D assignment may be TRBD1 or TRBD2 (6 bases each). The CDR3 runs 15 residues. V was cut by 5 bases and J by 7 bases, with 21 bases left in between. Germline V CDR1 and CDR2: MDHEN, SYDVKM. CDR3 sequence (DNA): TGTGCCAGCAGTCGGGGGCGGCGGCGATTGATAGAGCAGTACTTC. Amino acids: CASSRGRRRLIEQYF.

This clonotype came up many times. V is TRBV6-1 and J is TRBJ2-5; D is ambiguous. CDR3 length: 13 residues. In germline, CDR1 is MNHNS, CDR2 SASEGT. V lost 1 base and J lost 5, with 8 bases in between. The CDR3 DNA sequence: TGTGCCAGCAGTGAAGGGCTTATGGAGACCCAGTACTTC. Its protein is CASSEGLMETQYF.

This clonotype was seen at least ten times. The chain has TRBV11-3 and TRBJ2-1; D unresolved. Germline V CDR1 and CDR2: SGHNT, YENEEA. Trimming removed 2 bases from V and 4 bases from J, with 3 bases in between. The CDR3 has 12 amino acids. Here the CDR3 reads CASSLKYNEQFF. In DNA, the CDR3 is TGTGCCAGCAGCTTAAAGTACAATGAGCAGTTCTTC.

Ten or more counts support this clonotype. V gene TRBV27 combines with J gene TRBJ2-7, with D possibly matching TRBD2 (6 bases). This CDR3 contains 13 residues. V shed 6 bases and J shed 5 bases, with 14 bases lying between them. CDR1 is MNHEY, CDR2 SMNVEV, per germline (reference sequence). For the CDR3, the DNA is TGTGCCAGCAGCAACGGCGGGATCAACGAGCAGTACTTC. Translation gives CASSNGGINEQYF.

The table lists this clonotype with many counts. The rearrangement joins TRBV14 to TRBJ2-3; TRBD1 matches at 10 bases. CDR1 is SGHDN and CDR2 is FVKESK in the germline V gene. With V trimmed by 1 base and J by 6 bases, 10 bases remained unmatched. This CDR3 is built from 17 residues. CDR3 nucleotides: TGTGCCAGCAGCCAAGTAGGCCCGGGACAGGGGCCCGATACGCAGTATTTT. Translating gives CASSQVGPGQGPDTQYF.

This sequence joins TRBV7-2 and TRBJ1-2; D not certain. With 1 base removed from V and 4 bases from J, the gap between germline ends came to 10 bases. The CDR3 has 14 amino acids. CDR1 is SGHTA, CDR2 FQGNSA, per germline. The CDR3 nucleotides read TGTGCCAGCAGCTTAGGATTCTATCTCTATGGCTACACCTTC. This codes for CASSLGFYLYGYTF.

This clonotype came up a few times. The V call is TRBV3-1, the J call TRBJ2-1, with D unclear. V gave up 4 bases and J gave up 1 base, with 14 bases separating them. This CDR3 has 16 residues. Per germline, CDR1 LGHDT and CDR2 YNNKEL (reference sequence). The CDR3 protein is CASSPQALSSYNEQFF. DNA for the CDR3: TGTGCCAGCAGCCCCCAGGCCCTCTCTTCCTACAATGAGCAGTTCTTC.

This clonotype appeared many times. The chain has TRBV5-5 and TRBJ2-1, with 7 bases lining up with TRBD2. Losses at the gene ends were 5 bases for V and 6 bases for J; bases not matched to a gene: 8. Germline CDR1 SGHKS, CDR2 YYEKEE (reference sequence). This CDR3 has 14 amino acids. This chain's CDR3 is CASRGRDSANEQFF. The CDR3 DNA is TGTGCCAGCAGAGGGAGGGACTCAGCCAATGAGCAGTTCTTC.

This chain uses TRBV18 with TRBJ1-1; 8 nucleotides agree with TRBD1. Germline V gives CDR1 KGHSH, CDR2 LQKENI. The CDR3 has 16 residues. V lost 9 bases to trimming and J lost 4 bases; unmatched junction nucleotides: 16. CDR3: CASGPGDRMRTTEAFF. CDR3 DNA sequence: TGTGCCAGTGGCCCTGGGGACAGGATGAGAACCACTGAAGCTTTCTTT.

Many counts were recorded for this clonotype. V and J are TRBV28 and TRBJ2-6; D gene unclear. Looked up from germline, CDR1 is MDHEN and CDR2 is SYDVKM. This CDR3 comprises 14 residues. The V and J ends lost 4 bases and 2 bases respectively, with 6 bases between them. CDR3 DNA sequence: TGTGCCAGCAGTTCGCCCCCTGGGGCCAACGTCCTGACTTTC. Its protein product is CASSSPPGANVLTF.

This clonotype was observed a handful of times. The chain joins TRBV12-3 or TRBV12-4 to TRBJ2-7; either TRBD1 or TRBD2 may supply D (5 bases each). CDR3 size: 16 residues. V lost 5 bases and J lost 0, with 17 bases in between. The CDR3 nucleotides are TGTGCCAGCAGTCCGACCCCCGGGACGGGCTCCTACGAGCAGTACTTC. As protein: CASSPTPGTGSYEQYF.

This clonotype was counted between two and nine times. The chain combines TRBV4-2 with TRBJ2-2; D ambiguous. Trimming pared 2 bases from V and 1 base from J, leaving 8 bases between. CDR3 length equals 15 residues. Germline V lookup: CDR1 LGHNA, CDR2 YNFKEQ. The CDR3 region has the DNA TGTGCCAGCAGCCAAAGTCGATTGAACACCGGGGAGCTGTTTTTT. It yields the protein CASSQSRLNTGELFF.

In its sample, this clonotype ranks as medium-sized. The CDR3, as DNA: TGTGCCAGCAGTGAAAACCGGGACACCTCCCCCCAGCATTTT. It yields the protein CASSENRDTSPQHF. V is TRBV2 and J is TRBJ1-5; D might be TRBD1 (6 bases). The CDR3 contains 14 residues. Trimming took 2 bases from V and 10 from J, leaving 15 bases between them. The germline V gene encodes CDR1 SNHLY and CDR2 FYNNEI.